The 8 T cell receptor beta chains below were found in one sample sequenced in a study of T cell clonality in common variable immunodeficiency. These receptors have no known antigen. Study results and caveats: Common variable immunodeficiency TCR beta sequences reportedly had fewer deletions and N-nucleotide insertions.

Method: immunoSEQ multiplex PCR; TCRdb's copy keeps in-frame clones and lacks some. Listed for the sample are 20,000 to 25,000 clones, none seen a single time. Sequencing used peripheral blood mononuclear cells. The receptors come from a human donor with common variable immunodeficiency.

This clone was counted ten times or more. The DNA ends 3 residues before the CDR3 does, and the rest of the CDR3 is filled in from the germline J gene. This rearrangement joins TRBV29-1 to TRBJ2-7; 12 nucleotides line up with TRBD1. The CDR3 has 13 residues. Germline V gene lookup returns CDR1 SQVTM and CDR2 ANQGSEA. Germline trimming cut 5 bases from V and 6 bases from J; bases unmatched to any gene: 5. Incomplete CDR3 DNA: TGCAGCGTTCCGGGACAGGGGGCCCGCGAG. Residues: CSVPGQGARE. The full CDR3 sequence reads CSVPGQGAREQYF.

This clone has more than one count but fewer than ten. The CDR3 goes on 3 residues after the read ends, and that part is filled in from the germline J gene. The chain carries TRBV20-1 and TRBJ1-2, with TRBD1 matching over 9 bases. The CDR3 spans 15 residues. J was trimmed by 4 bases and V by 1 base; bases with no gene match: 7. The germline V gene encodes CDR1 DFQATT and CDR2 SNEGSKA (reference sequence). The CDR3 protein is CSARVPGQGIYGYTF. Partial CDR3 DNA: TGCAGTGCTAGAGTGCCCGGACAGGGGATCTATGGC.

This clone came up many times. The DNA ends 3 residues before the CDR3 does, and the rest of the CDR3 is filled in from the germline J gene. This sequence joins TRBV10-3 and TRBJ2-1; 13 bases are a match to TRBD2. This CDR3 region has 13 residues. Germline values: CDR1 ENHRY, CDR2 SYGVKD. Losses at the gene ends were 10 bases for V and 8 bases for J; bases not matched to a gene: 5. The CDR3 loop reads CATGLAGVDEQFF. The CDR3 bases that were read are TGTGCCACAGGACTAGCGGGGGTAGATGAG.

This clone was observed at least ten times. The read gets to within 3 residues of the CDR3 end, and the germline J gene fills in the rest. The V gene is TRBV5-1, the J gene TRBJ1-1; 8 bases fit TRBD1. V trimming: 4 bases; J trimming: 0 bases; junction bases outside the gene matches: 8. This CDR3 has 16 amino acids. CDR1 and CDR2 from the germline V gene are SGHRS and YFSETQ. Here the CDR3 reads CASSPGQGYMNTEAFF. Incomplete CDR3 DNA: TGCGCCAGCAGCCCCGGACAGGGTTATATGAACACTGAA.

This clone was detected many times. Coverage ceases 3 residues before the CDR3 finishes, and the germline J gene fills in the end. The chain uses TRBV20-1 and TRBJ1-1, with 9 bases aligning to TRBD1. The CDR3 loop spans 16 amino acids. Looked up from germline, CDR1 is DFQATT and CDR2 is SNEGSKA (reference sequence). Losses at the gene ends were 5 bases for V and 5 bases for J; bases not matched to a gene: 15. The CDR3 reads CSAPTGTGSSLTEAFF. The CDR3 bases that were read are TGCAGTGCTCCCACCGGGACAGGGAGTTCCCTAACTGAA.

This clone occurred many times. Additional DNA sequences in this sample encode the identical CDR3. CDR3: CASKEASGGQPQHF. Partial CDR3 DNA: TGTGCCAGCAAGGAGGCTTCGGGGGGTCAGCCC. The chain is built from TRBV6-2 or TRBV6-3 and TRBJ1-5; weak D call: TRBD1 (5 bases). The CDR3 extends 3 residues past the end of the read, so its final part is completed from the germline J gene. This CDR3 comprises 14 residues. V lost 7 bases to trimming and J lost 6 bases, with 16 bases between them. Germline CDR1 MNHEY, CDR2 SVGEGT.

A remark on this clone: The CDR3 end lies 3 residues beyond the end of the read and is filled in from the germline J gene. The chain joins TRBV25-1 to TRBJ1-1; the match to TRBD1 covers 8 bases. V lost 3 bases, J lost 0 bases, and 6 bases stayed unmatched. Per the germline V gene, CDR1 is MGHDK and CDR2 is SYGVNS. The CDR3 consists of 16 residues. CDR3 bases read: TGTGCCAGCAGTGATTCGACAGGGGCGCTGAACACTGAA. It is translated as CASSDSTGALNTE. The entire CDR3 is CASSDSTGALNTEAFF.

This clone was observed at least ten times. CDR3 region: CSASASSGGAFEETQYF. The part of the CDR3 DNA that was read is TGCAGTGCTAGCGCCTCTAGCGGGGGGGCCTTCGAGGAGACC. The chain couples TRBV20-1 to TRBJ2-5; 12 bases are a match to TRBD2. The CDR3 is cut off 3 residues early in the read; its end comes from the germline J gene. CDR3 size: 17 residues. V gave up 3 bases and J gave up 5 bases; unmatched junction bases: 13. Germline loops: CDR1 DFQATT, CDR2 SNEGSKA (reference sequence).